Shown below are 8 T cell receptor beta chains from a single sample sequenced in a study of Tregs in tolerant kidney transplant recipients. Data came from immunoSEQ multiplex PCR; TCRdb stores just in-frame clones and leaves some out. The table lists tens of thousands of clones. Specimen: CD4+ T cells from blood, collected before the transplant. The receptors derive from a human donor who received a combined kidney and bone marrow transplant.

As for this clone: The missing CDR3 end, 3 residues past where the read stops, is filled in from the germline J gene. The chain carries TRBV7-3 and TRBJ2-1, with a weak D call TRBD2 (5 bases). The CDR3 totals 14 residues. V was pared by 2 bases and J by 8 bases, with 13 bases between. Per the germline V gene, CDR1 is SGHTA and CDR2 is FQGTGA. The CDR3 here is CASSLLASIDEQFF. CDR3 DNA (partial): TGTGCCAGCAGCTTATTGGCTAGCATCGATGAG.

About this clone: The sequence runs out 3 residues before the end of the CDR3; the remainder is reconstructed from the germline J gene. The same CDR3 is also encoded by other DNA sequences in this sample. The chain combines TRBV30 with TRBJ2-5; tentatively, D is TRBD2 (6 bases). The CDR3 spans 16 residues. Looked up from germline, CDR1 is GTSNPN and CDR2 is SVGIG (reference sequence). Trimming left V 1 base short and J 2 bases short, with 17 bases between. CDR3 in amino acids: CAWSAAWPGTQETQYF. The sequenced part of the CDR3 DNA is TGTGCCTGGAGTGCAGCGTGGCCGGGGACTCAAGAGACC.

The sequenced CDR3 bases are TGTGCCAGCAGCTTATGGGCGGGAGGGACAGATACG. Residues: CASSLWAGGTDT. The whole CDR3 is CASSLWAGGTDTQYF. The rearrangement links TRBV7-2 to TRBJ2-3; 9 bases are a match to TRBD2. Coverage ceases 3 residues before the CDR3 finishes, and the germline J gene fills in the end. Germline CDR1 SGHTA, CDR2 FQGNSA. With V trimmed by 2 bases and J by 3 bases, 3 bases remained unmatched. CDR3 length equals 15 residues.

Points on this clone: The read ends 3 residues early relative to the CDR3; the germline J gene fills the gap. The chain couples TRBV2 to TRBJ2-7, with D possibly TRBD2 on 6 matching bases. CDR1 and CDR2 (germline): SNHLY, FYNNEI. The CDR3 has 14 residues. Deletions cut 11 bases from V and 0 bases from J, with 17 bases between. The CDR3 DNA, read in part, is TGTGCCGGCGGAGGGGCCCTGAGCTCCTACGAG. Its protein product is CAGGGALSSYE. The full CDR3 protein reads CAGGGALSSYEQYF.

About this clone itself: The CDR3 end falls 3 residues outside the read, so it is completed with the germline J gene. V gene TRBV20-1 combines with J gene TRBJ1-2; D may be TRBD1 (6 bases). This CDR3 has 13 residues. CDR1 is DFQATT and CDR2 is SNEGSKA in the germline V gene (reference sequence). The CDR3 loop is CSGRYGGARGYTF. Incomplete CDR3 DNA: TGCAGTGGCAGATATGGGGGGGCGCGCGGC.

On this clone: The sequence runs out 3 residues before the end of the CDR3; the remainder is reconstructed from the germline J gene. The chain links TRBV7-3 to TRBJ2-2, with D perhaps matching TRBD1 (5 bases). The germline CDR1 and CDR2 sequences are SGHTA and FQGTGA. V lost 0 bases, J lost 3 bases, and 5 bases lay in between. This CDR3 is 14 amino acids long. The covered CDR3 bases are TGTGCCAGCAGCTTAACCAGGGACACCGGGGAG. Protein product: CASSLTRDTGE. The CDR3 reads in full as CASSLTRDTGELFF.

Points on this clone: The sequence runs out 3 residues before the end of the CDR3; the remainder is reconstructed from the germline J gene. V is TRBV11-2 and J is TRBJ2-5; 9 bases fit TRBD2. CDR3 length: 15 amino acids. V lost 3 bases and J lost 3; bases outside the gene matches: 5. Per germline, CDR1 SGHAT and CDR2 FQNNGV. The part of the CDR3 DNA that was read is TGTGCCAGCAGCTTTGTCCTAGCGGGAAAAGAGACC. Amino acids: CASSFVLAGKET. The complete CDR3 reads CASSFVLAGKETQYF. The complete variable domain, with remaining parts taken from reference TRBV11-2 and TRBJ2-5, reads EAGVAQSPRYKIIEKRQSVAFWCNPISGHATLYWYQQILGQGPKLLIQFQNNGVVDDSQLPKDRFSAERLKGVDSTLKIQPAKLEDSAVYLCASSFVLAGKETQYFGPGTRLLVL.

CDR3 loop: CASSGLSGDEKLFF. Partial CDR3 DNA: TGTGCCAGCAGTGGTCTTAGCGGAGATGAAAAA. V usage is TRBV6-1 and J usage is TRBJ1-4; no clear D gene. The read stops 3 residues short of the end of the CDR3; the missing end is completed from the germline J gene. Germline-derived CDR1 and CDR2 are MNHNS and SASEGT. Trimming took 4 bases from V and 6 from J, leaving 12 bases between them. This CDR3 region has 14 residues.